The next 31 T cell receptor beta chains were all read from a single sample in a study of cytomegalovirus exposure and HLA in healthy donors. The PCR contained 60 Vbeta and 13 Jbeta primers. Sequencing used immunoSEQ multiplex PCR; TCRdb keeps in-frame clones, though not all of them. The sample yields about 200,000 clones, approximately 85% seen once. Sequencing used PBMCs. The receptors were gathered from a woman in her forties or fifties in good health and CMV-seronegative.

As concerns this clone: At the DNA level, this CDR3 is encoded by other sequences in the same sample as well. This chain uses TRBV7-9 with TRBJ1-4; 9 nucleotides agree with TRBD1. The V gene's germline CDR1 is SEHNR and CDR2 FQNEAQ (reference sequence). The CDR3 is 15 amino acids. V trimming: 1 base; J trimming: 8 bases; junction bases outside the gene matches: 5. CDR3 amino acids: CASSLGGTGNEKLFF. Written as DNA, the CDR3 is TGTGCCAGCAGCTTAGGAGGGACAGGGAACGAAAAACTGTTTTTT.

The chain is built from TRBV20-1 and TRBJ1-2; D possibly corresponds to TRBD1 (6 bases). Per germline, CDR1 DFQATT and CDR2 SNEGSKA (reference sequence). CDR3 length: 10 amino acids. As DNA, the CDR3 is TGCAGCGGACAGTTCGATGGCTACACCTTC. Translation gives CSGQFDGYTF.

This clone was detected a few times. The CDR3: CAWSVYRDNTGELFF. The CDR3 region has the DNA TGTGCCTGGAGTGTATACAGGGATAACACCGGGGAGCTGTTTTTT. The V gene is TRBV30, the J gene TRBJ2-2, with TRBD1 as a possible D gene (6 bases). CDR1 is GTSNPN and CDR2 is SVGIG in the germline V gene (reference sequence). The CDR3 totals 15 residues. V gave up 0 bases and J gave up 2 bases, with 10 bases separating them.

This chain links TRBV5-6 with TRBJ1-5; D possibly corresponds to TRBD1 (5 bases). The CDR3 totals 14 residues. Germline CDR1 reads SGHDT; CDR2 reads YYEEEE. Trimming took off 7 bases at V and 2 bases at J, with 13 bases between the two ends. CDR3 nucleotide sequence: TGTGCCAGCGGCCAGGGTTTGGGCAATCAGCCCCAGCATTTT. This codes for CASGQGLGNQPQHF.

V gene TRBV5-1 combines with J gene TRBJ2-2; D is unresolved. CDR3 length: 12 amino acids. Trimming took off 4 bases at V and 3 bases at J, with 4 bases between the two ends. Germline CDR1 SGHRS, CDR2 YFSETQ. The CDR3 coding sequence is TGCGCCAGCAGCCCTTACACCGGGGAGCTGTTTTTT. Encoded protein: CASSPYTGELFF.

The chain couples TRBV30 to TRBJ1-2; 7 bases are shared with TRBD1. The CDR3 runs 13 residues. The ends lost 4 bases at V and 8 bases at J; junction bases unmatched: 10. The germline gives CDR1 GTSNPN, CDR2 SVGIG (reference sequence). The CDR3 nucleotides are TGTGCCTGGACGACAGGGCCTACGAGGGGCTACACCTTC. Protein: CAWTTGPTRGYTF.

The chain couples TRBV7-2 to TRBJ2-2, with D possibly being TRBD1 (6 bases). Trimming cost V 5 bases and J 2 bases, with 12 bases left between them. The CDR3 consists of 15 residues. From germline, CDR1 is SGHTA and CDR2 FQGNSA. The CDR3 nucleotides are TGTGCCAGCAGCCTGACAGGTGGCAACACCGGGGAGCTGTTTTTT. Translated: CASSLTGGNTGELFF.

The V and J genes are TRBV6-5 and TRBJ2-1; D remains unclear. Germline CDR1 MNHEY, CDR2 SVGAGI. The CDR3 spans 14 residues. V lost 4 bases, J lost 5 bases, and 12 bases lay in between. In DNA, the CDR3 is TGTGCCAGCAGTTTCCATACATATAACAATGAGCAGTTCTTC. Its translation: CASSFHTYNNEQFF.

The J gene is TRBJ2-3, the V gene TRBV5-1; maybe TRBD1 (6 bases). CDR3 size: 13 residues. Trimming removed 9 bases from V and 0 bases from J, with 11 bases in between. Looked up from germline, CDR1 is SGHRS and CDR2 is YFSETQ. The CDR3 here is CATRGRSTDTQYF. CDR3 DNA: TGCGCCACCAGGGGCCGTAGCACAGATACGCAGTATTTT.

This chain links TRBV13 with TRBJ2-2; maybe TRBD1 (5 bases). There are 17 residues in the CDR3. V gave up 4 bases and J gave up 5 bases, with 20 bases separating them. Germline CDR1 and CDR2: PRHDT and FYEKMQ (reference sequence). The DNA of the CDR3 is TGTGCCAGCAGCTCGCAAGAGACAGTAGCCTTGACCGGGGAGCTGTTTTTT. Its translation: CASSSQETVALTGELFF.

J is TRBJ2-7 and V is TRBV6-5; D gene unclear. There are 13 residues in the CDR3. Trimming removed 3 bases at V and 0 bases at J, with 6 bases between. Germline lookup yields CDR1 MNHEY and CDR2 SVGAGI. CDR3 sequence: CASSYGPSYEQYF. For the CDR3, the DNA is TGTGCCAGCAGTTATGGGCCCTCCTACGAGCAGTACTTC.

This clone occurred a few times. The identical CDR3 is also encoded by other nucleotide sequences in the sample. The V and J genes are TRBV7-9 and TRBJ1-1, with D uncertain. The CDR3 contains 13 residues. Germline V gene sequence: CDR1 SEHNR, CDR2 FQNEAQ (reference sequence). V was cut by 0 bases and J by 4 bases, with 6 bases left in between. CDR3 DNA: TGTGCCAGCAGCTTAGCGCGAATCACTGAAGCTTTCTTT. This translates into CASSLARITEAFF.

The chain links TRBV19 to TRBJ1-2; tentative D call: TRBD1 (6 bases). With 5 bases removed from V and 5 bases from J, the gap between germline ends came to 18 bases. The germline V gene has CDR1 LNHDA and CDR2 SQIVND (reference sequence). CDR3 size: 15 residues. The CDR3 sequence: CASSLRPGHIYGYTF. The CDR3 DNA follows: TGTGCCAGTAGTCTCCGACCGGGACATATTTATGGCTACACCTTC.

The V gene is TRBV12-2, the J gene TRBJ1-2; no check of the table's D call, TRBD1, against the DNA was made. TRBV12-2 is annotated as a pseudogene. CDR3 length: 14 residues. The CDR3: CASRLLDRGKGYTF. CDR3 coding DNA: TGTGCAAGTCGCCTATTAGACAGGGGGAAAGGCTACACCTTC.

This chain joins TRBV5-1 and TRBJ1-1, with TRBD1 as a possible D gene (5 bases). V shed 5 bases and J shed 0 bases, with 11 bases lying between them. This CDR3 has 14 amino acids. Germline CDR1 and CDR2: SGHRS and YFSETQ. The CDR3 spells CASSADTMNTEAFF. CDR3 bases: TGCGCCAGCAGTGCGGACACTATGAACACTGAAGCTTTCTTT. The variable domain in full, with the rest retrieved from reference TRBV5-1 and TRBJ1-1, is KAGVTQTPRYLIKTRGQQVTLSCSPISGHRSVSWYQQTPGQGLQFLFEYFSETQRNKGNFPGRFSGRQFSNSRSEMNVSTLELGDSALYLCASSADTMNTEAFFGQGTRLTVV.

The rearrangement joins TRBV5-8 to TRBJ2-2; the match to TRBD2 covers 7 bases. V lost 7 bases to trimming and J lost 2 bases; unmatched junction nucleotides: 5. In germline, CDR1 is SGHTS, CDR2 YDEGEE. The CDR3 is 14 residues long. The CDR3 DNA sequence: TGTGCCAGCCGTACTAGCGCCAACACCGGGGAGCTGTTTTTT. It yields the protein CASRTSANTGELFF.

This chain links TRBV15 with TRBJ1-5; 12 bases map to TRBD1. There are 17 residues in the CDR3. V lost 0 bases and J lost 5; bases outside the gene matches: 5. Germline values: CDR1 LNHNV, CDR2 YYDKDF (reference sequence). In DNA form, the CDR3 reads TGTGCCACCAGCAGAGATTCCGGGACAGGGGGCGATCAGCCCCAGCATTTT. The encoded protein is CATSRDSGTGGDQPQHF.

The chain joins TRBV7-2 to TRBJ1-5, with 7 bases aligning to TRBD1. Germline loops: CDR1 SGHTA, CDR2 FQGNSA. The CDR3 is 13 residues long. V gave up 4 bases and J gave up 6 bases; unmatched junction bases: 3. For the CDR3, the DNA is TGTGCCAGCAGCTATACAGGGGTTCAGCCCCAGCATTTT. It codes for CASSYTGVQPQHF. Looking up the rest from reference TRBV7-2 and TRBJ1-5 gives the full variable domain: GAGVSQSPSNKVTEKGKDVELRCDPISGHTALYWYRQSLGQGLEFLIYFQGNSAPDKSGLPSDRFSAERTGGSVSTLTIQRTQQEDSAVYLCASSYTGVQPQHFGDGTRLSIL.

V gene TRBV4-2 combines with J gene TRBJ1-2; 7 nucleotides agree with TRBD1. Germline CDR1 LGHNA, CDR2 YNFKEQ. With V trimmed by 1 base and J by 2 bases, 7 bases remained unmatched. CDR3 size: 16 residues. The CDR3 loop reads CASSQVSDRANYGYTF. Here the CDR3 DNA reads TGTGCCAGCAGCCAAGTTAGCGACAGGGCGAACTATGGCTACACCTTC.

The table lists this clone with a few counts. The V gene is TRBV5-6, the J gene TRBJ2-7; TRBD1 aligns across 7 bases. CDR1 SGHDT and CDR2 YYEEEE come from the germline V gene. The CDR3 loop spans 16 amino acids. V trimming: 3 bases; J trimming: 1 base; junction bases outside the gene matches: 10. The CDR3 DNA is TGTGCCAGCAGCTCTAAAACAGGGGAGACGTCCTACGAGCAGTACTTC. Its translation: CASSSKTGETSYEQYF.

The chain has TRBV29-1 and TRBJ2-3, with TRBD2 identical over 8 bases. Trimming cost V 4 bases and J 0 bases; bases outside gene matches: 6. The length of the CDR3 is 15 residues. CDR1 SQVTM and CDR2 ANQGSEA come from the germline V gene. CDR3 nucleotide sequence: TGCAGCGTTGCACCAGCGGGAGTAAGCACAGATACGCAGTATTTT. Translating gives CSVAPAGVSTDTQYF.

The chain joins TRBV19 to TRBJ2-1; 8 bases are shared with TRBD2. Germline values: CDR1 LNHDA, CDR2 SQIVND (reference sequence). With 7 bases clipped from V and 3 bases from J, the junction kept 8 bases outside the gene matches. This CDR3 comprises 15 residues. The CDR3 bases are TGTGCCAGTACTGGTAGCGGGGTTAACTACAATGAGCAGTTCTTC. Translating it yields CASTGSGVNYNEQFF. Supplemented by reference TRBV19 and TRBJ2-1, the full variable domain reads DGGITQSPKYLFRKEGQNVTLSCEQNLNHDAMYWYRQDPGQGLRLIYYSQIVNDFQKGDIAEGYSVSREKKESFPLTVTSAQKNPTAFYLCASTGSGVNYNEQFFGPGTRLTVL.

V usage is TRBV5-5 and J usage is TRBJ2-2, with D unresolved. V was trimmed by 4 bases and J by 5 bases, leaving 15 bases between them. This CDR3 has 15 residues. CDR1 is SGHKS and CDR2 is YYEKEE in the germline V gene (reference sequence). The CDR3, as DNA: TGTGCCAGCAGCCCCGACCTGGTGCGGACCGGGGAGCTGTTTTTT. It specifies CASSPDLVRTGELFF.

The chain links TRBV5-1 to TRBJ1-1, with TRBD1 identical over 9 bases. The germline V gene has CDR1 SGHRS and CDR2 YFSETQ. Trimming at V came to 4 bases and at J to 4 bases, leaving 5 bases not matched to a gene. CDR3 length equals 14 residues. The DNA for the CDR3 is TGCGCCAGCAGCCCTGGACAGGGGAGCACTGAAGCTTTCTTT. Protein product: CASSPGQGSTEAFF.

The chain has TRBV6-5 and TRBJ1-2; D gene unclear. The germline CDR1 and CDR2 sequences are MNHEY and SVGAGI. V was clipped by 6 bases and J by 4 bases, with 12 bases between them. This CDR3 has 13 amino acids. The CDR3 reads CASSPSDFYGYTF. The CDR3, as DNA: TGTGCCAGCAGCCCATCGGACTTCTATGGCTACACCTTC.

The V call is TRBV28, the J call TRBJ2-1, with TRBD2 as a possible D gene (5 bases). Germline lookup yields CDR1 MDHEN and CDR2 SYDVKM. The V gene lost 6 bases and the J gene lost 0 bases, with 9 bases spanning the gap. The CDR3 has 14 residues. CDR3 residues: CASRPGSSYNEQFF. CDR3 DNA: TGTGCCAGCAGGCCTGGGAGCTCCTACAATGAGCAGTTCTTC. Using reference TRBV28 and TRBJ2-1 for the parts outside the CDR3, the full variable domain is DVKVTQSSRYLVKRTGEKVFLECVQDMDHENMFWYRQDPGLGLRLIYFSYDVKMKEKGDIPEGYSVSREKKERFSLILESASTNQTSMYLCASRPGSSYNEQFFGPGTRLTVL.

This clone was detected only once. V and J are TRBV5-6 and TRBJ2-1; 11 bases agree with TRBD2. CDR3 length: 16 residues. The germline V gene has CDR1 SGHDT and CDR2 YYEEEE. The V segment lost 1 base and the J segment 4 bases; nucleotides outside the gene matches: 4. CDR3 amino acids: CASSLRLAGTYNEQFF. The CDR3 DNA follows: TGTGCCAGCAGCTTGCGACTAGCGGGGACTTACAATGAGCAGTTCTTC.

This chain joins TRBV6-1 and TRBJ2-5, with 10 bases identical to TRBD1. The J call is uncertain, as TRBJ2-7 better fits the DNA end. Germline-derived CDR1 and CDR2 are MNHNS and SASEGT. The CDR3 loop spans 15 amino acids. The CDR3 DNA reads TGTGCCAGCAGGGCCGGGACAGGGGACTCCTACGAGCAGTACTTC. This translates into CASRAGTGDSYEQYF.

The chain uses TRBV27 and TRBJ2-1; TRBD2 agrees at 11 bases. The CDR3 loop spans 17 amino acids. CDR1 is MNHEY, CDR2 SMNVEV, per germline (reference sequence). The trim removed 2 bases at V and 1 base at J, leaving 4 bases unmatched. CDR3 nucleotide sequence: TGTGCCAGCAGTTTAAGGTTAGCGGGAGGGTCCTACAATGAGCAGTTCTTC. Amino acids: CASSLRLAGGSYNEQFF.

The rearrangement uses TRBV5-1 and TRBJ2-3, with D possibly matching TRBD2 (6 bases). Trimming left V 2 bases short and J 6 bases short, with 10 bases between. The length of the CDR3 is 13 residues. Germline assignment: CDR1 SGHRS and CDR2 YFSETQ. CDR3 nucleotides: TGCGCCAGCAGCTTCCGGGACTCTGATACGCAGTATTTT. Translated: CASSFRDSDTQYF.

The chain uses TRBV4-3 and TRBJ1-3; no definite D call. CDR3 length equals 16 residues. V was shortened by 4 bases and J by 0 bases, with 13 bases between the two germline ends. Germline CDR1 LGHNA, CDR2 YSLEER. This chain's CDR3 is CASSPTSGYSGNTIYF. CDR3 DNA sequence: TGCGCCAGCAGCCCAACTTCGGGGTACTCTGGAAACACCATATATTTT.